The 22 T cell receptor beta chains given below trace back to one sample, sequenced in a study of CXCR3-negative and CXCR3-positive naive CD8 T cells. Antigens for these TCRs are unknown. General study points: CXCR3-positive naive cells carried more hydrophobic TRB CDR3s than CXCR3-negative naive cells did.

All TRB cDNA libraries came from 5' RACE performed with UMI labels. With the 5' RACE reads reprocessed, TCRdb shows one record per CDR3 protein and no DNA. This sample's clone table lists some 120,000 distinct CDR3 sequences. The source material was naive CXCR3+ CD8+ T cells from blood. Subset reported: CD45RO-CCR7+CD27+CD95- naive CD8+ T cells expressing CXCR3 (TNR3+). The source of these receptors is a human donor in good health. Some clones in this sample may be carry-over from other donors' samples.

V is TRBV6-5 and J is TRBJ1-4; the D call from TCRdb, TRBD1, cannot be confirmed without DNA. The CDR3 runs to 17 residues. From germline, CDR1 is MNHEY and CDR2 SVGAGI. The CDR3 is CASRHSPRTGGYEKLFF.

The J gene is TRBJ2-3, the V gene TRBV29-1; TCRdb outputs TRBD2, but without DNA this stays unchecked. The CDR3 has 14 amino acids. Looked up from germline, CDR1 is SQVTM and CDR2 is ANQGSEA. CDR3 amino acids: CSVTLAGRRDTQYF.

The chain recombines TRBV29-1 with TRBJ2-5; TCRdb reports TRBD2, a call that lacks DNA to check it against. This CDR3 contains 17 residues. Germline CDR1 and CDR2: SQVTM and ANQGSEA. The CDR3 sequence: CSVDTTGYDDFQETQYF.

This chain joins TRBV19 and TRBJ1-2; TCRdb proposes TRBD1, but this gene call is untestable without DNA. This CDR3 spans 16 amino acids. Germline V gene data show CDR1 as LNHDA and CDR2 as SQIVND (reference sequence). The CDR3 loop is CASSPFGGTGDYGYTF.

The chain employs TRBV28 and TRBJ2-1. This CDR3 region has 13 residues. CDR1 MDHEN and CDR2 SYDVKM come from the germline V gene. CDR3 region: CASSTRITDERFF.

The chain links TRBV6-2 or TRBV6-3 to TRBJ2-7; the D gene TCRdb calls, TRBD1, cannot be checked with no DNA. The CDR3 spans 16 residues. CDR1 MNHEY and CDR2 SVGEGT come from the germline V gene. CDR3 in amino acids: CASSYPTAGTGGEQYF.

V is TRBV12-3 or TRBV12-4 and J is TRBJ2-6; no DNA is available, so the TRBD1 call from TCRdb remains unchecked. There are 17 residues in the CDR3. This CDR3 reads CASSAGTSIYGANVLTF.

The chain joins TRBV29-1 to TRBJ2-1; TCRdb proposes TRBD2, but this gene call is untestable without DNA. This CDR3 comprises 14 residues. Per germline, CDR1 SQVTM and CDR2 ANQGSEA. CDR3 protein: CSATGLAGLYEQFF.

The chain recombines TRBV13 with TRBJ2-2. CDR1 is PRHDT and CDR2 is FYEKMQ in the germline V gene (reference sequence). The CDR3 runs to 12 residues. The CDR3 loop reads CASSPNTGELFF.

The CDR3 loop reads CASSPTSGRAYNEQFF. This chain uses TRBV2 with TRBJ2-1; there is no DNA to check the TCRdb D call of TRBD2. Looked up from germline, CDR1 is SNHLY and CDR2 is FYNNEI. The CDR3 is 16 residues long.

The V gene is TRBV29-1, the J gene TRBJ1-1; TCRdb picks TRBD1, but there is no DNA to check that call. Germline CDR1 reads SQVTM; CDR2 reads ANQGSEA. CDR3 length: 11 residues. The chain's CDR3 is CSVQGGTEAFF.

The chain joins TRBV5-1 to TRBJ2-7. This CDR3 has 11 amino acids. CDR1 and CDR2 (germline): SGHRS, YFSETQ. This CDR3 reads CASSASYEQYF.

J is TRBJ2-3 and V is TRBV28. Per the germline V gene, CDR1 is MDHEN and CDR2 is SYDVKM. The CDR3 covers 14 residues. CDR3 amino acids: CASSLSGSTDTQYF.

V is TRBV5-6 and J is TRBJ1-1; TCRdb designates TRBD1, a call that cannot be tested without DNA. This CDR3 has 16 amino acids. Germline CDR1 SGHDT, CDR2 YYEEEE. CDR3 residues: CASSLFGATFNTEAFF.

The chain employs TRBV10-3 and TRBJ1-5; lacking DNA, the TRBD1 call made by TCRdb goes unchecked. Germline assignment: CDR1 ENHRY and CDR2 SYGVKD. The CDR3 covers 15 residues. CDR3 loop: CAIRGSSGSNQPQHF.

CDR3 in amino acids: CASSFSGTSGRSTSYEQYF. The chain is built from TRBV28 and TRBJ2-7; TCRdb calls TRBD2, which cannot be checked without DNA. This CDR3 has 19 amino acids. Germline CDR1 MDHEN, CDR2 SYDVKM.

The chain has TRBV10-3 and TRBJ2-1; the TRBD1 assignment by TCRdb is unverifiable without DNA. Per germline, CDR1 ENHRY and CDR2 SYGVKD. The CDR3 totals 11 residues. The CDR3: CASGTGGEQFF.

This sequence joins TRBV2 and TRBJ2-3; TCRdb indicates TRBD2, and absent DNA this call remains unverified. CDR1 is SNHLY and CDR2 is FYNNEI in the germline V gene. This CDR3 spans 15 amino acids. The CDR3 protein is CASSEFRRGTDTQYF. Full variable domain (missing parts from reference TRBV2 and TRBJ2-3): EPEVTQTPSHQVTQMGQEVILRCVPISNHLYFYWYRQILGQKVEFLVSFYNNEISEKSEIFDDQFSVERPDGSNFTLKIRSTKLEDSAMYFCASSEFRRGTDTQYFGPGTRLTVL.

The chain links TRBV9 to TRBJ2-1; absent DNA, TCRdb's TRBD2 call cannot be checked. Germline-derived CDR1 and CDR2 are SGDLS and YYNGEE. CDR3 length: 18 residues. The CDR3 spells CASSVVSSGSRPYNEQFF.

This sequence joins TRBV30 and TRBJ1-1; no DNA is available, so the TRBD1 call from TCRdb remains unchecked. The length of the CDR3 is 12 residues. Looked up from germline, CDR1 is GTSNPN and CDR2 is SVGIG (reference sequence). The CDR3 sequence: CAWSVQGAEAFF.

CDR3 in amino acids: CASSEWGAGYRNTQYF. The chain uses TRBV25-1 and TRBJ2-3; TCRdb's assignment of TRBD1 cannot be checked, as there is no DNA. This CDR3 is built from 16 residues. CDR1 MGHDK and CDR2 SYGVNS come from the germline V gene.

The rearrangement uses TRBV7-9 and TRBJ2-1; no DNA is available, so the TRBD2 call from TCRdb remains unchecked. Germline V gene sequence: CDR1 SEHNR, CDR2 FQNEAQ (reference sequence). CDR3 length equals 17 residues. The CDR3: CASSYYPSGRKYNEQFF. Full variable domain (rest looked up from reference TRBV7-9 and TRBJ2-1): DTGVSQNPRHKITKRGQNVTFRCDPISEHNRLYWYRQTLGQGPEFLTYFQNEAQLEKSRLLSDRFSAERPKGSFSTLEIQRTEQGDSAMYLCASSYYPSGRKYNEQFFGPGTRLTVL.